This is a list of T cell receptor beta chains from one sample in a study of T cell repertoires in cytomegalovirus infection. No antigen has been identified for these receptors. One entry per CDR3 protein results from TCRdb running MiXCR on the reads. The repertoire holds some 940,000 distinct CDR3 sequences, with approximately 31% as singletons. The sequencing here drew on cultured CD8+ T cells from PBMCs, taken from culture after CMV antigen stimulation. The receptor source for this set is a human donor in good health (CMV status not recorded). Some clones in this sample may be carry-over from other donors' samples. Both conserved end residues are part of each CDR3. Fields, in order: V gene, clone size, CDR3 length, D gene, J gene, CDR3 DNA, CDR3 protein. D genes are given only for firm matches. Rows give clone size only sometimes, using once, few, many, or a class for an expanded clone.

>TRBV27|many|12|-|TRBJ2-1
TGTGCCACCAAGCCACCATACAATGAGCAGTTCTTC
CATKPPYNEQFF
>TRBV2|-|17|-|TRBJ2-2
TGTGCCAGCAGTGATCCCCCGCAGCGGATGAACACCGGGGAGCTGTTTTTT
CASSDPPQRMNTGELFF
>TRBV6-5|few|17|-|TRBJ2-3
TGTGCCAGCAGTTTGAAGGGGCCCACTTACTTCACAGATACGCAGTATTTT
CASSLKGPTYFTDTQYF
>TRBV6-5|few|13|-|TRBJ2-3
TGTGCCAGCAGTTACCACATCACAGATACGCAGTATTTT
CASSYHITDTQYF
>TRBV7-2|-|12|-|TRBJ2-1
TGTGCCAGCAGGCTGGAAAGAGATGAGCAGTTCTTC
CASRLERDEQFF
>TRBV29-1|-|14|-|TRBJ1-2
TGCAGCGTTGAAGATCACCAGGTGCGCTATGGCTACACCTTC
CSVEDHQVRYGYTF
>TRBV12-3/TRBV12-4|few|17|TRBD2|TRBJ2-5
TGTGCCAGCAGTCCGGAGGGACTAGCGGGGGCTCGTGGGACCCAGTACTTC
CASSPEGLAGARGTQYF
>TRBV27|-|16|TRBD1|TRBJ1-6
TGTGCCAGCAGTTCCCACAGGGGCGGGCGGAATTCACCCCTCCACTTT
CASSSHRGGRNSPLHF
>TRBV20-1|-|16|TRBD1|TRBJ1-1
TGCAGTGCTAGACATTACCCTCGGGACAGCCACACTGAAGCTTTCTTT
CSARHYPRDSHTEAFF
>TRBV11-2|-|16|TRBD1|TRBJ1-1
TGTGCCAACAGCTTATGGGACAGGACAAGGAACACTGAAGCTTTCTTT
CANSLWDRTRNTEAFF
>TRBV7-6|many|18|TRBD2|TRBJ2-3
TGTGCCAGCAGCTTGGGACTAGCGGGGGCCCTTCGCACAGATACGCAGTATTTT
CASSLGLAGALRTDTQYF
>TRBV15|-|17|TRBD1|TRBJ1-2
TGTGCCACCAGCAGAGCGGGGGACAGGGGAAGGAACTATGGCTACACCTTC
CATSRAGDRGRNYGYTF
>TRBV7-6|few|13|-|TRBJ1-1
TGTGCCAGCAGCTTAGCGGCGGGGCCGGGAGCTTTCTTT
CASSLAAGPGAFF
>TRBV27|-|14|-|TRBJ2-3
TGTGCCAGCAGTCTTTCCCCCGGGTCCGATACGCAGTATTTT
CASSLSPGSDTQYF
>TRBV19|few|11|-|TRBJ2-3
TGTGCCACCTCTGGGGCAGATACGCAGTATTTT
CATSGADTQYF
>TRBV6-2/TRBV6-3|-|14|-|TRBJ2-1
TGTGCCAGCAGTACCGGACAGTCCTACAATGAGCAGTTCTTC
CASSTGQSYNEQFF
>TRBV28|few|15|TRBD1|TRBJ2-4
TGTGCCAGCACCCCCGAACAGGGGGGCAAAAACATTCAGTACTTC
CASTPEQGGKNIQYF
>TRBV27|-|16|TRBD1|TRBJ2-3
TGTGCCAGCAGTTTCTCGGGACAGGGGGGCACAGATACGCAGTATTTT
CASSFSGQGGTDTQYF
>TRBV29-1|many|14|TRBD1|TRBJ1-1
TGCAGCGTATCTAAACGACAGGGGAACACTGAAGCTTTCTTT
CSVSKRQGNTEAFF
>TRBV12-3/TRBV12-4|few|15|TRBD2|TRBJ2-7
TGTGCCAGCAGCTCCCGTACTAGCGGGTTCTACGAGCAGTACTTC
CASSSRTSGFYEQYF
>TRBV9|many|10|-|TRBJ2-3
TGTGCCAGCAGTGGAGATACGCAGTATTTT
CASSGDTQYF
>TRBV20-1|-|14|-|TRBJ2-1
TGCAGTGCTAGAGGAAGACGGACCTACAATGAGCAGTTCTTC
CSARGRRTYNEQFF
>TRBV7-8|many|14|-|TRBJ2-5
TGTGCCAGCAGCTCCAAGACCAGCGAGGAGACCCAGTACTTC
CASSSKTSEETQYF
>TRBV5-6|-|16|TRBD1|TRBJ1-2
TGTGCCAGCAGCTTGGGCCCGGGACAGGGAAACTATGGCTACACCTTC
CASSLGPGQGNYGYTF
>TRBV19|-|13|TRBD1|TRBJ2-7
TGTGCCAGTAGTATAAACAGGGGCTACGAGCAGTACTTC
CASSINRGYEQYF
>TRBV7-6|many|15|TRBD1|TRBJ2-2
TGTGCCAGCAGCTTAGGACAGGGGCCAAGCGGGGAGCTGTTTTTT
CASSLGQGPSGELFF
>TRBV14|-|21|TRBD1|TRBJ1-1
TGTGCCAGCAGCCAAGATCCGGCGGTGACAGGGGGTACCTCCCTGGACACTGAAGCTTTCTTT
CASSQDPAVTGGTSLDTEAFF
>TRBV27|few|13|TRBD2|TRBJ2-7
TGTGCCAGCGGAGGACTAGGCCTCGCCGAGCAGTACTTC
CASGGLGLAEQYF
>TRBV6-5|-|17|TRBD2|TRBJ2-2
TGTGCCAGCCTCAAAGAGCGGGGCGATGCGAACACCGGGGAGCTGTTTTTT
CASLKERGDANTGELFF
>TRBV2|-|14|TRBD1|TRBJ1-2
TGTGCCAGCAGTGCGGACAGGGTTAACTATGGCTACACCTTC
CASSADRVNYGYTF
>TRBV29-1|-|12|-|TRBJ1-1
TGCAGCGTCAGGGCGATGAACACTGAAGCTTTCTTT
CSVRAMNTEAFF
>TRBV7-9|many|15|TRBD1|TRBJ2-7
TGTGCCAGCAGCTCCACCGGGACAGGGAGCTACGAGCAGTACTTC
CASSSTGTGSYEQYF
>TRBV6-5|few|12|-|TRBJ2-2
TGTGCCAGCAGTGTATCCTCCGGGGAGCTGTTTTTT
CASSVSSGELFF
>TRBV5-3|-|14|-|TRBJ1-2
TGTGCCAGCAGCCCCACCGGAGTTAACTATGGCTACACCTTC
CASSPTGVNYGYTF
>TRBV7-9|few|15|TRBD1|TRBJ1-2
TGTGCCAGCAGCTTAGGACCAGGGGGTATCTATGGCTACACCTTC
CASSLGPGGIYGYTF
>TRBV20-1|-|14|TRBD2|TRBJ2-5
TGCAGTGCTAGATATCGGGGGGGCCGGGAGACCCAGTACTTC
CSARYRGGRETQYF
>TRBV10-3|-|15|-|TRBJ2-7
TGTGCCATCAGTGAGTCGGGGGGAGGTGGCTACGAGCAGTACTTC
CAISESGGGGYEQYF
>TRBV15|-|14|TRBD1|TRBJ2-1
TGTGCCACCAGCTCCCGGGACAGGGGGCATGAGCAGTTCTTC
CATSSRDRGHEQFF
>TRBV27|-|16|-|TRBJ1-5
TGTGCCAGCAGTTTATATGCAGTAAGTAGCAATCAGCCCCAGCATTTT
CASSLYAVSSNQPQHF
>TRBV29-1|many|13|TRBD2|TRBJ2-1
TGCAGCGTTGCCCAGCGGGGAGGTAATGAGCAGTTCTTC
CSVAQRGGNEQFF
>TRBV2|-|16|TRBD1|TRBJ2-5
TGTGCCAGCAGCGCGGTGGACAGGGGACCCCAAGAGACCCAGTACTTC
CASSAVDRGPQETQYF
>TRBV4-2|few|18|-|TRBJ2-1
TGTGCCAGCAGCCAGGATCAGACCCCGACTGGAAGGCACAATGAGCAGTTCTTC
CASSQDQTPTGRHNEQFF
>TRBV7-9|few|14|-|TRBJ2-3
TGTGCCAGCAGAGCGGGTCAGAGCACAGATACGCAGTATTTT
CASRAGQSTDTQYF
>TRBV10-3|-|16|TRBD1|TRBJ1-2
TGTGCCATCAGTGAGGCCGACAGGGTTTTAGACTATGGCTACACCTTC
CAISEADRVLDYGYTF
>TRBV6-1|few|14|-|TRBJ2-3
TGTGCCAGCCCTATTCAGGGAGAGACAGATACGCAGTATTTT
CASPIQGETDTQYF
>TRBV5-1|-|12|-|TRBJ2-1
TGCGCCAGCAGCTTGACAGTATTTGAGCAGTTCTTC
CASSLTVFEQFF
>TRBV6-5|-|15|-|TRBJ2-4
TGTGCCAGCAGTTACTCGATTGGCAGGGAGAACATTCAGTACTTC
CASSYSIGRENIQYF
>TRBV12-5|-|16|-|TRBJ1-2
TGTGCTAGTGGTTTGGTACTCGCCAGGGTTGACTATGGCTACACCTTC
CASGLVLARVDYGYTF
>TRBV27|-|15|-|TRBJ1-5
TGTGCCAGCAGTACCTCCCACGGGAGCAATCAGCCCCAGCATTTT
CASSTSHGSNQPQHF
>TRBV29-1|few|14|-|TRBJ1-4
TGCAGCGTCCTCTATACCTCAACTAATGAAAAACTGTTTTTT
CSVLYTSTNEKLFF
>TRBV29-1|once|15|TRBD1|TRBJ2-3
TGCAGCGTCCCAAGCCGGGGACAGGGGGCAGATACGCAGTATTTT
CSVPSRGQGADTQYF
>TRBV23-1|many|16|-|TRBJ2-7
TGCGCCAGCAGTCATAATCGGAAGACAAATTCCTACGAGCAGTACTTC
CASSHNRKTNSYEQYF
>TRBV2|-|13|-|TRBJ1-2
TGTGCCAGCAGTGAAGTCTCCACACGAGACTACACCTTC
CASSEVSTRDYTF
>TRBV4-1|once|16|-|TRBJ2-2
TGCGCCAGCAGCCAAGGAATCCGACAAAACACCGGGGAGCTGTTTTTT
CASSQGIRQNTGELFF
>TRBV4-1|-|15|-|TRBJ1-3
TGCGCCAGCAGCCAAAGTCTGGGAACTGGAAACACCATATATTTT
CASSQSLGTGNTIYF